This T cell receptor (beta chain) stems from a study of blood T cell repertoires in COVID-19 (dated by TCRdb to 2018 to 2021). About the full investigation: Samples from collaborators originated in the United States, Italy and Spain and spanned both the acute and convalescent phases of COVID-19. The prospective study material was composed of cDNA or gDNA derived from T cells, B-cell-depleted T cells, or PBMCs. Deeply sampled blood TCRbeta repertoires from subjects exposed to, actively infected with, or recovered from COVID-19 were included in the dataset. The repertoires were released in a freely available public database intended as a resource for research on the immune response to SARS-CoV-2. Samples were obtained from the ongoing ImmuneRACE study (first 160 participants) and from 1,000 to 1,500 subjects provided by 6 global collaborators. The sample metadata nearly always contained a de-identified subject ID, COVID-19 status, age in years and sex. Where available, HLA class I and class II types were obtained from metadata supplied by the sample provider rather than from assay-based typing. Findings and caveats that apply to the study as a whole: The quantity of clinical and demographic metadata differed by source and by participant and was supplied without curation.

The immunoSEQ Assay, a bias-controlled multiplex PCR, was used to amplify TCRbeta CDR3 regions from genomic DNA. As for the authors' bioinformatics: Nucleated cell counts per sample were estimated from amplification of reference gene primers within the assay. To quantify the absolute abundance of each unique TCRbeta CDR3 rearrangement, sequence reads were collapsed and filtered. For each sample, productive Simpson clonality was calculated as the square root of Simpson's diversity index across productive rearrangements. Held by TCRdb, this immuneACCESS table contains in-frame sequences only and omits some clones. Under half of the omission traces to an unresolved V gene where checked; the cause of the rest is unknown. V, J and clone size reflect that table, while D and trimming were determined from the DNA. Across this sample there are hundreds of thousands of clones, with roughly 88% seen only once. The top ten constitute approximately 1.5% of the sample.

With regard to this clone: No cognate antigen has been identified for it. Base qualities are not provided; no much larger clone lies one nucleotide away.

Collaborating institutions collected whole blood in K2EDTA tubes following their own protocols. Collaborator samples were shipped for TCRbeta analysis as frozen whole blood, isolated PBMCs, or DNA extracted from either sample type. From a lookup of the germline V gene, CDR1 and CDR2 are KGHSH and LQKENI. The CDR3 holds 17 amino acids from the cysteine to the phenylalanine. The entry retains the CDR3 DNA only, 51 bases that are in frame from base 1. Trimmed from V: 3 bases; trimmed from J: 8 bases; junction bases lacking a gene match: 7. The specimen sequenced was peripheral blood. This receptor was identified in a woman aged 30 to 39 with active or convalescent COVID-19. The receptor chain draws on TRBV18 and TRBJ2-1, with TRBD2 matching 16 junction bases. The DNA is TGTGCCAGCTCACCGGGACTAGCGGGGGGGCTTGTTGATGAGCAGTTCTTC. This gives the protein CASSPGLAGGLVDEQFF.